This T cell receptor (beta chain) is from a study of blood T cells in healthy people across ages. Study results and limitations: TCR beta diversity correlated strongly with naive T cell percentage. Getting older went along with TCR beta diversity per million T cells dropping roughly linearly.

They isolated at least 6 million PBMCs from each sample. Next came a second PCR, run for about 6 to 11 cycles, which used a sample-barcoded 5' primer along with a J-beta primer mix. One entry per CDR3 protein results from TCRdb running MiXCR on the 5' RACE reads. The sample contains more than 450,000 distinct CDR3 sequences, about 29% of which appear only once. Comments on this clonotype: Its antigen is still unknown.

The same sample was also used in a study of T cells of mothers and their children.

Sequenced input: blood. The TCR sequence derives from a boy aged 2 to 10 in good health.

The CDR3 DNA is TGTGCCAGCAGGACAACAGGGGGTTACATTTATGGCTACACCTTC. Translation gives CASRTTGGYIYGYTF. This chain connects TRBV12-3 or TRBV12-4 to TRBJ1-2; TRBD1 matches at 8 bases. The junction had 11 bases not matched to a gene; V was cut back by 6 bases and J by 5 bases. The CDR3 covers 15 residues.